Below are 30 T cell receptor beta chains sequenced from a single sample in a study of blood T cell repertoires in COVID-19. The protocol was immunoSEQ multiplex PCR, while the TCRdb copy is restricted to in-frame clones and leaves out a portion. In the table there are roughly 140,000 clones, 65% to 80% of which are singletons. The sample was peripheral blood. These receptors were obtained from a woman aged 60 to 75 with acute or convalescent COVID-19.

This clone was observed a few times. The chain is built from TRBV4-1 and TRBJ1-2; no reliable D call. The CDR3 totals 15 residues. Germline CDR1 and CDR2: MGHRA and YSYEKL. V dropped 2 bases and J dropped 3 bases, with 13 bases sitting between them. DNA of the CDR3: TGCGCCAGCAGCCAATGGCGGGGAAGGGACTATGGCTACACCTTC. The encoded protein is CASSQWRGRDYGYTF.

The chain employs TRBV18 and TRBJ2-5; D is possibly TRBD1 (6 bases). The germline V and J ends were trimmed by 1 base and 2 bases, with 11 bases remaining between them. Germline loops: CDR1 KGHSH, CDR2 LQKENI. The CDR3 sequence is 15 residues long. Here the CDR3 DNA reads TGTGCCAGCTCACCACTCGACAGGAGTCAAGAGACCCAGTACTTC. This codes for CASSPLDRSQETQYF.

This rearrangement joins TRBV6-5 to TRBJ2-3; 7 nucleotides agree with TRBD1. The ends lost 5 bases at V and 3 bases at J; junction bases unmatched: 2. There are 13 residues in the CDR3. Germline V CDR1 and CDR2: MNHEY, SVGAGI. CDR3 sequence reads: CASSHRGTDTQYF. CDR3 coding DNA: TGTGCCAGCAGTCACAGGGGAACAGATACGCAGTATTTT.

Here the CDR3 DNA reads TGTGCCAGCAGCCTCTCCGGTGGTAGCGGGGACTACGAGCAGTACTTC. Protein: CASSLSGGSGDYEQYF. The V gene is TRBV6-6, the J gene TRBJ2-7, with 8 bases identical to TRBD2. Trimming at V came to 6 bases and at J to 3 bases, leaving 13 bases not matched to a gene. Germline V gene data show CDR1 as MNHNY and CDR2 as SVGAGI (reference sequence). The CDR3 runs 16 residues.

This rearrangement joins TRBV10-2 to TRBJ2-2, with D unresolved. Trimming removed 8 bases at V and 2 bases at J, with 15 bases between. The CDR3 is 15 residues long. Germline CDR1 WSHSY, CDR2 SAAADI. The CDR3 DNA reads as TGCGCCAGCCAACCCAGTTATGGTAACACCGGGGAGCTGTTTTTT. Protein product: CASQPSYGNTGELFF.

This clone was observed a few times. The chain has TRBV7-3 and TRBJ2-7; 9 bases agree with TRBD2. CDR1 is SGHTA, CDR2 FQGTGA, per germline. V lost 2 bases to trimming and J lost 1 base; unmatched junction nucleotides: 3. The CDR3 length is 15 residues. CDR3 DNA: TGTGCCAGCAGCTTAGGTGCGGGAGGGTCCTACGAGCAGTACTTC. Protein product: CASSLGAGGSYEQYF.

This clone was counted a few times. The chain combines TRBV4-2 with TRBJ1-5, with D maybe TRBD1 (6 bases). Trimming removed 3 bases from V and 5 bases from J, with 14 bases in between. Germline loops: CDR1 LGHNA, CDR2 YNFKEQ. This CDR3 has 15 amino acids. The CDR3 nucleotides are TGTGCCAGCAGCCATTCTAACCAGGGGTATCAGCCCCAGCATTTT. It encodes CASSHSNQGYQPQHF.

This clone was counted only a few times. The chain joins TRBV2 to TRBJ2-7; 11 bases match TRBD1. The V segment lost 8 bases and the J segment 4 bases; nucleotides outside the gene matches: 4. Looked up from germline, CDR1 is SNHLY and CDR2 is FYNNEI. CDR3 size: 13 residues. CDR3: CASRDRGEYEQYF. The DNA for the CDR3 is TGTGCCAGCCGGGACAGGGGGGAGTACGAGCAGTACTTC.

The chain joins TRBV7-9 to TRBJ1-2, with 11 bases lining up with TRBD1. J was trimmed by 8 bases and V by 1 base; bases with no gene match: 18. Germline-derived CDR1 and CDR2 are SEHNR and FQNEAQ (reference sequence). CDR3 length: 19 residues. CDR3 sequence: CASSLGATTRDRGSGGYTF. As DNA, the CDR3 is TGTGCCAGCAGCTTAGGAGCGACGACCCGGGACAGGGGGTCGGGGGGCTACACCTTC.

This sequence joins TRBV11-2 and TRBJ1-2, with 12 bases identical to TRBD1. The CDR3 has 18 residues. CDR1 and CDR2 (germline): SGHAT, FQNNGV. V was clipped by 1 base and J by 5 bases; unmatched bases: 11. This chain's CDR3 is CASSLGEGTGGAFYGYTF. In nucleotides, the CDR3 is TGTGCCAGCAGCTTAGGGGAGGGGACAGGGGGCGCGTTTTATGGCTACACCTTC. Full variable domain (rest looked up from reference TRBV11-2 and TRBJ1-2): EAGVAQSPRYKIIEKRQSVAFWCNPISGHATLYWYQQILGQGPKLLIQFQNNGVVDDSQLPKDRFSAERLKGVDSTLKIQPAKLEDSAVYLCASSLGEGTGGAFYGYTFGSGTRLTVV.

This clone was detected only a few times. CDR3 sequence (DNA): TGTGCCAGCAGCCATATCGGACTAGCGGGAGGACGTCACGAGCAGTACTTC. It specifies CASSHIGLAGGRHEQYF. The chain recombines TRBV3-1 (or the pseudogene TRBV3-2) with TRBJ2-7; 14 nucleotides match TRBD2. The germline CDR1 and CDR2 sequences are LGHDT and YNNKEL (reference sequence). Trimming cost V 3 bases and J 5 bases; bases outside gene matches: 9. This CDR3 region has 17 residues.

The CDR3 reads CASRGSDRALHGYTF. CDR3 sequence (DNA): TGTGCCAGCAGAGGGTCTGACAGGGCGCTTCATGGCTACACCTTC. V usage is TRBV27 and J usage is TRBJ1-2; TRBD1 aligns across 7 bases. Per the germline V gene, CDR1 is MNHEY and CDR2 is SMNVEV (reference sequence). This CDR3 spans 15 amino acids. V lost 6 bases, J lost 6 bases, and 13 bases stayed unmatched.

This chain links TRBV7-6 with TRBJ1-2, with D tentatively TRBD1 (6 bases). The CDR3 is 15 residues long. The ends were cut back, 0 bases at V and 4 bases at J, with 12 bases in the middle. Germline-derived CDR1 and CDR2 are SGHVS and FNYEAQ. Here the CDR3 DNA reads TGTGCCAGCAGCTTAGCAGTGGGGACAACCTATGGCTACACCTTC. Translation gives CASSLAVGTTYGYTF.

The chain couples TRBV2 to TRBJ2-7, with D hard to call. V lost 10 bases and J 2 bases, leaving 6 bases between the germline ends. The CDR3 is made up of 10 amino acids. Germline loops: CDR1 SNHLY, CDR2 FYNNEI. CDR3 sequence reads: CATRAYEQYF. The CDR3 bases are TGTGCCACCCGGGCCTACGAGCAGTACTTC.

V gene TRBV19 combines with J gene TRBJ2-3, with 8 bases identical to TRBD2. Trimming at V came to 7 bases and at J to 0 bases, leaving 12 bases not matched to a gene. The CDR3 has 17 residues. The germline CDR1 and CDR2 sequences are LNHDA and SQIVND (reference sequence). CDR3 bases: TGTGCCAGTACTGCGAGGACTAGCTCCGCTAGCACAGATACGCAGTATTTT. It is translated as CASTARTSSASTDTQYF.

This sequence joins TRBV19 and TRBJ2-3; 8 bases match TRBD2. V trimming: 6 bases; J trimming: 1 base; junction bases outside the gene matches: 15. The germline V gene encodes CDR1 LNHDA and CDR2 SQIVND (reference sequence). The CDR3 runs to 18 residues. The CDR3 region has the DNA TGTGCCAGTAGAGGTATACGGGAGGGCGGTGGGGGCACAGATACGCAGTATTTT. Amino acid sequence: CASRGIREGGGGTDTQYF.

The chain couples TRBV20-1 to TRBJ1-2, with TRBD1 matching 8 bases. Trimming removed 5 bases from V and 8 bases from J; junction bases left unmatched: 4. The germline V gene has CDR1 DFQATT and CDR2 SNEGSKA (reference sequence). This CDR3 spans 11 amino acids. The CDR3 coding sequence is TGCAGTGCTCGGACAGGGTTGGGCTACACCTTC. Residues: CSARTGLGYTF.

The chain has TRBV5-1 and TRBJ1-1; D ambiguous. Germline lookup yields CDR1 SGHRS and CDR2 YFSETQ. There are 13 residues in the CDR3. V was cut by 2 bases and J by 5 bases, with 10 bases left in between. The CDR3 region is CASSLSTGTEAFF. The CDR3 DNA sequence: TGCGCCAGCAGCTTATCGACGGGGACTGAAGCTTTCTTT.

The V and J genes are TRBV9 and TRBJ2-5; 7 nucleotides line up with TRBD2. J gave up 1 base and V 2 bases, and 11 bases lay outside the gene matches. Germline lookup yields CDR1 SGDLS and CDR2 YYNGEE. The CDR3 is 17 amino acids. CDR3 loop: CASSVDGGDWPQETQYF. The CDR3 DNA sequence: TGTGCCAGCAGCGTCGATGGGGGGGACTGGCCCCAAGAGACCCAGTACTTC. Full variable domain (remainder filled in from reference TRBV9 and TRBJ2-5): DSGVTQTPKHLITATGQRVTLRCSPRSGDLSVYWYQQSLDQGLQFLIQYYNGEERAKGNILERFSAQQFPDLHSELNLSSLELGDSALYFCASSVDGGDWPQETQYFGPGTRLLVL.

This chain uses TRBV10-3 with TRBJ2-5; 15 bases agree with TRBD2. Per the germline V gene, CDR1 is ENHRY and CDR2 is SYGVKD. There are 13 residues in the CDR3. Trimming cost V 10 bases and J 7 bases; bases outside gene matches: 4. The CDR3 spells CATWTSGRGTQYF. The DNA for the CDR3 is TGTGCCACCTGGACTAGCGGGAGGGGGACCCAGTACTTC.

This rearrangement joins TRBV28 to TRBJ2-3, with 9 bases fitting TRBD1. V shed 4 bases and J 3 bases; nucleotides not matched to a gene: 5. The CDR3 sequence is 15 residues long. CDR1 and CDR2 (germline): MDHEN, SYDVKM. CDR3 nucleotides: TGTGCCAGCAGTTATACAGGGGGCGGAACAGATACGCAGTATTTT. Translation gives CASSYTGGGTDTQYF. The full variable domain, its missing parts supplied by reference TRBV28 and TRBJ2-3, is DVKVTQSSRYLVKRTGEKVFLECVQDMDHENMFWYRQDPGLGLRLIYFSYDVKMKEKGDIPEGYSVSREKKERFSLILESASTNQTSMYLCASSYTGGGTDTQYFGPGTRLTVL.

The rearrangement joins TRBV7-9 to TRBJ1-3; D is uncertain. Germline V CDR1 and CDR2: SEHNR, FQNEAQ (reference sequence). Trimming pared 4 bases from V and 0 bases from J, leaving 13 bases between. The CDR3 has 16 amino acids. As DNA, the CDR3 is TGTGCCAGCAGCTCCGCCTCTGCGCTCTCTGGAAACACCATATATTTT. It translates to CASSSASALSGNTIYF.

J is TRBJ2-1 and V is TRBV27; a possible D gene is TRBD1 (6 bases). This CDR3 is 12 amino acids long. Germline V CDR1 and CDR2: MNHEY, SMNVEV (reference sequence). V dropped 3 bases and J dropped 12 bases, with 12 bases sitting between them. The CDR3 sequence: CASSFAGASQFF. The CDR3 nucleotides read TGTGCCAGCAGTTTCGCAGGGGCTTCGCAGTTCTTC.

This chain joins TRBV19 and TRBJ2-1; TRBD2 is a possible D gene (6 bases). V was trimmed by 3 bases and J by 12 bases, leaving 12 bases between them. Germline V gives CDR1 LNHDA, CDR2 SQIVND (reference sequence). The CDR3 length is 12 residues. The CDR3 DNA reads TGTGCCAGTAGTATCTCAGGGACTGGGCAGTTCTTC. Its protein is CASSISGTGQFF. The full variable domain, in which reference TRBV19 and TRBJ2-1 provide the parts outside the CDR3, is DGGITQSPKYLFRKEGQNVTLSCEQNLNHDAMYWYRQDPGQGLRLIYYSQIVNDFQKGDIAEGYSVSREKKESFPLTVTSAQKNPTAFYLCASSISGTGQFFGPGTRLTVL.

The chain uses TRBV3-1 (or the pseudogene TRBV3-2) and TRBJ1-1; perhaps TRBD1 as D (6 bases). There are 12 residues in the CDR3. The germline V gene encodes CDR1 LGHDT and CDR2 YNNKEL (reference sequence). Trimming cost V 1 base and J 6 bases, with 6 bases left between them. In DNA form, the CDR3 reads TGTGCCAGCAGCCAAGGGACAGCTGAAGCTTTCTTT. This gives the protein CASSQGTAEAFF.

CDR3 DNA sequence: TGCAGCGTTCCAGGGTCTAACGGAAACACCATATATTTT. Protein: CSVPGSNGNTIYF. The rearrangement joins TRBV29-1 to TRBJ1-3, with D possibly being TRBD1 (5 bases). This CDR3 has 13 residues. V lost 5 bases to trimming and J lost 4 bases, with 12 bases between them. Per germline, CDR1 SQVTM and CDR2 ANQGSEA.

The chain is built from TRBV5-1 and TRBJ1-2, with D uncertain. The CDR3 sequence is 15 residues long. Trimming took off 0 bases at V and 0 bases at J, with 9 bases between the two ends. Germline V gene lookup returns CDR1 SGHRS and CDR2 YFSETQ. CDR3 sequence: CASSLAERTNYGYTF. CDR3 nucleotide sequence: TGCGCCAGCAGCTTGGCCGAGAGAACTAACTATGGCTACACCTTC.

The chain has TRBV6-5 and TRBJ1-4; weak D call: TRBD1 (5 bases). Trimming took off 0 bases at V and 8 bases at J, with 13 bases between the two ends. The CDR3 loop spans 15 amino acids. Germline loops: CDR1 MNHEY, CDR2 SVGAGI. CDR3 sequence reads: CASSYSSGFKEKLFF. The CDR3 region has the DNA TGTGCCAGCAGTTACTCGTCAGGGTTTAAGGAAAAACTGTTTTTT.

The chain employs TRBV28 and TRBJ2-2; D unresolved. Germline CDR1 reads MDHEN; CDR2 reads SYDVKM. V was clipped by 6 bases and J by 3 bases, with 17 bases between them. The CDR3 contains 16 residues. CDR3 sequence: CASSGSRILDTGELFF. CDR3 DNA: TGTGCCAGCAGCGGGTCCAGAATACTGGACACCGGGGAGCTGTTTTTT.

V gene TRBV6-2 or TRBV6-3 combines with J gene TRBJ2-2, with a possible D match to TRBD1 (7 bases). The length of the CDR3 is 16 residues. In germline, CDR1 is MNHEY, CDR2 SVGEGT. Deletions cut 3 bases from V and 4 bases from J, with 15 bases between. The CDR3 reads CASSYQTGRPTGELFF. CDR3 in DNA: TGTGCCAGCAGTTATCAGACAGGGAGGCCCACCGGGGAGCTGTTTTTT.